A selection of T cell receptor beta chains follows, all from one sample in a study of a mutant IDH1 vaccine in newly diagnosed glioma. This table comes from immunoSEQ multiplex PCR, and its TCRdb copy is limited to in-frame clones, with some not included. This table has about 52,000 clones, approximately 80% appearing once. For these receptors, no antigen is known. Sequences were derived from PBMCs, sampled from a glioma patient whose treatment included an IDH1 peptide vaccine. The source is a woman in her thirties or forties with glioma. Some clones in this sample may be carry-over from other donors' samples. Each CDR3 is given with its conserved first and last residue. The D gene is left open where the match is weak. Clone size is stated in some rows and not others, as once, few, many or a class when expanded.

j_gene | abundance | v_gene | d_gene | CDR3aa | CDR3nt
TRBJ2-3 | - | TRBV5-1 | TRBD2 | CASRVGLAQDTQYF | TGCGCCAGCAGGGTTGGACTAGCCCAAGATACGCAGTATTTT
TRBJ2-7 | - | TRBV5-1 | - | CASSLGRGSTYEQYF | TGCGCCAGCAGCTTGGGCAGGGGTAGCACCTACGAGCAGTACTTC
TRBJ2-7 | - | TRBV15 | TRBD2 | CATSRDLSSGGEQYF | TGTGCCACCAGCAGAGATCTATCTAGCGGGGGCGAGCAGTACTTC
TRBJ1-2 | - | TRBV5-5 | TRBD1 | CASSLGGQGYGYTF | TGTGCCAGCAGCTTAGGAGGACAGGGCTATGGCTACACCTTC
TRBJ1-1 | - | TRBV5-1 | TRBD1 | CASSGGQGGRAFF | TGCGCCAGCAGCGGTGGACAGGGGGGTAGGGCTTTCTTT
TRBJ1-2 | - | TRBV9 | - | CASSVSQVAPADKNYGYTF | TGTGCCAGCAGCGTATCACAGGTGGCCCCTGCTGACAAAAACTATGGCTACACCTTC
TRBJ1-2 | - | TRBV19 | - | CASSLRDQGYGYTF | TGTGCCAGTAGTCTGAGGGATCAGGGGTATGGCTACACCTTC
TRBJ1-1 | - | TRBV10-1 | - | CASRVGGSGLDTEAFF | TGCGCCAGCAGGGTCGGGGGGTCAGGGTTGGACACTGAAGCTTTCTTT
TRBJ2-5 | - | TRBV25-1 | - | CASSESVESPQYF | TGTGCCAGCAGTGAATCCGTCGAGAGCCCCCAGTACTTC
TRBJ2-5 | - | TRBV11-2 | TRBD2 | CASSLGATGGQETQYF | TGTGCCAGCAGCTTAGGTGCTACGGGGGGGCAAGAGACCCAGTACTTC
TRBJ2-1 | - | TRBV7-7 | TRBD2 | CASSLVWGGAEQFF | TGTGCTAGCAGCTTGGTTTGGGGGGGTGCTGAGCAGTTCTTC
TRBJ1-3 | - | TRBV2 | - | CASSFQGENTIYF | TGTGCCAGTTCGTTTCAAGGGGAAAACACCATATATTTT
TRBJ1-1 | few | TRBV2 | TRBD1 | CASRDRMNTEAFF | TGTGCCAGCAGGGACAGGATGAACACTGAAGCTTTCTTT
TRBJ2-5 | - | TRBV20-1 | - | CSARYKETQYF | TGCAGTGCTAGATACAAAGAGACCCAGTACTTC
TRBJ1-1 | - | TRBV6-5 | TRBD1 | CASYPSTGRDTEAFF | TGTGCCAGTTACCCGTCGACAGGGAGGGACACTGAAGCTTTCTTT
TRBJ2-2 | - | TRBV4-3 | TRBD1 | CASSYRDSTTGELFF | TGCGCCAGCAGCTACCGGGACAGCACCACCGGGGAGCTGTTTTTT
TRBJ1-6 | few | TRBV19 | - | CASQTVKGGNSPLHF | TGTGCCAGCCAAACGGTCAAGGGGGGTAATTCACCCCTCCACTTT
TRBJ1-5 | - | TRBV2 | - | CASSERVYQPQHF | TGTGCCAGCAGTGAAAGGGTGTATCAGCCCCAGCATTTT